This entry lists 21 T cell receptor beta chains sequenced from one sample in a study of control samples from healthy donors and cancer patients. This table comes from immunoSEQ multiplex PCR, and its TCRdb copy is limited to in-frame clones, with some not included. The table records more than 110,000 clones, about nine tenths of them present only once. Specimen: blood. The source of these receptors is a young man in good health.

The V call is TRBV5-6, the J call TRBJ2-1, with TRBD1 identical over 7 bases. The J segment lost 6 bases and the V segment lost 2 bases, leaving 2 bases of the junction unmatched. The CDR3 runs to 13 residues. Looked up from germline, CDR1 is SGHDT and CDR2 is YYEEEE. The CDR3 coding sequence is TGTGCCAGCAGCTTCCGGACAGGCAATGAGCAGTTCTTC. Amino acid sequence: CASSFRTGNEQFF.

The CDR3 is CASSYRVADTEAFF. CDR3 DNA sequence: TGTGCCAGCAGTTACAGGGTCGCAGACACTGAAGCTTTCTTT. V is TRBV6-5 and J is TRBJ1-1; D uncertain. Trimming cost V 2 bases and J 3 bases, with 10 bases left between them. CDR1 and CDR2 from the germline V gene are MNHEY and SVGAGI. The CDR3 consists of 14 residues.

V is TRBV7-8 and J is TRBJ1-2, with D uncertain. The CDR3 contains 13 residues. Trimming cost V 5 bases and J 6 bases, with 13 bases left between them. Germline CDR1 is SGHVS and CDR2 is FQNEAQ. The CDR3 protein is CASSALFGDGYTF. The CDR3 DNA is TGTGCCAGCAGCGCCCTATTTGGGGATGGCTACACCTTC.

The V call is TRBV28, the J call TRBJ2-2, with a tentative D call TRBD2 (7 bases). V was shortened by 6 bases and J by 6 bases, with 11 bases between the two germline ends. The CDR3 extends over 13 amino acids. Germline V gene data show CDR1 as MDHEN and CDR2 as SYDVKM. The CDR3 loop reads CASRKGGAGELFF. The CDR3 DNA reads TGTGCCAGCAGAAAAGGGGGGGCCGGGGAGCTGTTTTTT. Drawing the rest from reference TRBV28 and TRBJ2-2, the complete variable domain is DVKVTQSSRYLVKRTGEKVFLECVQDMDHENMFWYRQDPGLGLRLIYFSYDVKMKEKGDIPEGYSVSREKKERFSLILESASTNQTSMYLCASRKGGAGELFFGEGSRLTVL.

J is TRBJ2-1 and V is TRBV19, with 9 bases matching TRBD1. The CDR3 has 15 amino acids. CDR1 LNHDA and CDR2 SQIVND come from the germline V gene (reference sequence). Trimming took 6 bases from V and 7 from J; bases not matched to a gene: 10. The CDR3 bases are TGTGCCAGTAGAGTCACAGGGGGCGCCGGGAATGAGCAGTTCTTC. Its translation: CASRVTGGAGNEQFF.

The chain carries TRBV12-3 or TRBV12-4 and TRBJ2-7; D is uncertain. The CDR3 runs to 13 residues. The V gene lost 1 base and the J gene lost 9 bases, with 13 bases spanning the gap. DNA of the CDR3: TGTGCCAGCAGTTTAGGGGGTTCGTGGGGGCAGTACTTC. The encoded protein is CASSLGGSWGQYF.

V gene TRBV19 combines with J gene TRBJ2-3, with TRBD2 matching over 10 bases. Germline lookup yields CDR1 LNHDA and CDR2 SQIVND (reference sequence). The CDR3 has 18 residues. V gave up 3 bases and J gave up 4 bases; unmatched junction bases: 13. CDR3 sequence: CASSMPTGLAGVADTQYF. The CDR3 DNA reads TGTGCCAGTAGTATGCCAACCGGGCTAGCGGGAGTCGCAGATACGCAGTATTTT.

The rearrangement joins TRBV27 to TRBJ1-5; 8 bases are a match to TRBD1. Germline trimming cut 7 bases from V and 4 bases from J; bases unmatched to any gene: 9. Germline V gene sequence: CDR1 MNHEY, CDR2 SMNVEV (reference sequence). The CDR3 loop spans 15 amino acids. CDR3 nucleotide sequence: TGTGCCAGCAAAGTAGGACAGGGACCGAATCAGCCCCAGCATTTT. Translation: CASKVGQGPNQPQHF.

The CDR3 spells CAIRADENTEAFF. CDR3 nucleotides: TGTGCCATCAGGGCTGACGAGAACACTGAAGCTTTCTTT. The chain uses TRBV10-3 and TRBJ1-1; D is unclear. Trimming took off 6 bases at V and 1 base at J, with 9 bases between the two ends. Per the germline V gene, CDR1 is ENHRY and CDR2 is SYGVKD. The CDR3 contains 13 residues.

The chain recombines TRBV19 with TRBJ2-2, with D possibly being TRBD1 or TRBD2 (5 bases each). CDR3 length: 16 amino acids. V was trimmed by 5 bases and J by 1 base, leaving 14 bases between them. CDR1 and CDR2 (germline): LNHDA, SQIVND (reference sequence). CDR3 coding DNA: TGTGCCAGTAGTGGAACCGGGACGGAGAACACCGGGGAGCTGTTTTTT. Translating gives CASSGTGTENTGELFF. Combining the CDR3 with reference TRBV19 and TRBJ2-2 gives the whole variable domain DGGITQSPKYLFRKEGQNVTLSCEQNLNHDAMYWYRQDPGQGLRLIYYSQIVNDFQKGDIAEGYSVSREKKESFPLTVTSAQKNPTAFYLCASSGTGTENTGELFFGEGSRLTVL.

CDR3 nucleotides: TGTGCCAGCAACCAGGGGGCCATGCAGCCCCAGCATTTT. Translation gives CASNQGAMQPQHF. V usage is TRBV2 and J usage is TRBJ1-5, with TRBD1 matching over 8 bases. The V gene's germline CDR1 is SNHLY and CDR2 FYNNEI. Trimming cost V 7 bases and J 7 bases; bases outside gene matches: 6. The CDR3 spans 13 residues. The full variable domain, completed using reference TRBV2 and TRBJ1-5, is EPEVTQTPSHQVTQMGQEVILRCVPISNHLYFYWYRQILGQKVEFLVSFYNNEISEKSEIFDDQFSVERPDGSNFTLKIRSTKLEDSAMYFCASNQGAMQPQHFGDGTRLSIL.

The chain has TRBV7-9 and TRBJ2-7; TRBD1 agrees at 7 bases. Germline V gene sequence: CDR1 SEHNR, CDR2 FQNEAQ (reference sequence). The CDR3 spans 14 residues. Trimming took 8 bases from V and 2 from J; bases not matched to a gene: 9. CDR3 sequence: CASGETGTAYEQYF. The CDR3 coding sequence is TGTGCCAGCGGCGAGACGGGGACAGCCTACGAGCAGTACTTC. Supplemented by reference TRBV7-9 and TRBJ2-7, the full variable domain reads DTGVSQNPRHKITKRGQNVTFRCDPISEHNRLYWYRQTLGQGPEFLTYFQNEAQLEKSRLLSDRFSAERPKGSFSTLEIQRTEQGDSAMYLCASGETGTAYEQYFGPGTRLTVT.

The CDR3 DNA reads as TGTGCCAGCTCAGGGGGACCTATTGAAGGGGACACCTTC. This translates into CASSGGPIEGDTF. The genes are TRBV18 and TRBJ1-2; tentative D call: TRBD1 (5 bases). The V gene's germline CDR1 is KGHSH and CDR2 LQKENI. This CDR3 contains 13 residues. The V gene lost 5 bases and the J gene lost 12 bases, with 19 bases spanning the gap.

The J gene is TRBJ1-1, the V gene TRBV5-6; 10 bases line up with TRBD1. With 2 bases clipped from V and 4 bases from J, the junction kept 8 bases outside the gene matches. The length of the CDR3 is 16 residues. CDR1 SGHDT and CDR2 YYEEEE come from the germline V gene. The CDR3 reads CASSLSDRGFVTEAFF. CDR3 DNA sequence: TGTGCCAGCAGCTTATCGGACAGGGGGTTTGTCACTGAAGCTTTCTTT. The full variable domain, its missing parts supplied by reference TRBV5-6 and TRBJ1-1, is DAGVTQSPTHLIKTRGQQVTLRCSPKSGHDTVSWYQQALGQGPQFIFQYYEEEERQRGNFPDRFSGHQFPNYSSELNVNALLLGDSALYLCASSLSDRGFVTEAFFGQGTRLTVV.

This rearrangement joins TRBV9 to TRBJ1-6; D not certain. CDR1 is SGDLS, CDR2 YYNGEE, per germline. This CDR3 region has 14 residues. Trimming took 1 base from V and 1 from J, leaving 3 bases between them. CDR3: CASSVKSYNSPLHF. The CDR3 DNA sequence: TGTGCCAGCAGCGTAAAATCCTATAATTCACCCCTCCACTTT. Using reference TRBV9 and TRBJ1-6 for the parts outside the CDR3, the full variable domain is DSGVTQTPKHLITATGQRVTLRCSPRSGDLSVYWYQQSLDQGLQFLIQYYNGEERAKGNILERFSAQQFPDLHSELNLSSLELGDSALYFCASSVKSYNSPLHFGNGTRLTVT.

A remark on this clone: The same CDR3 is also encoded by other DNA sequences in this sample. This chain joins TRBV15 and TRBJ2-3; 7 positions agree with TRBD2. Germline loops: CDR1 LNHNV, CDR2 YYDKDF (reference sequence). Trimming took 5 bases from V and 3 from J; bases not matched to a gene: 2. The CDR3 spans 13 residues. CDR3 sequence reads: CATSASGTDTQYF. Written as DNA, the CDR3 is TGTGCCACCAGCGCTAGCGGAACAGATACGCAGTATTTT.

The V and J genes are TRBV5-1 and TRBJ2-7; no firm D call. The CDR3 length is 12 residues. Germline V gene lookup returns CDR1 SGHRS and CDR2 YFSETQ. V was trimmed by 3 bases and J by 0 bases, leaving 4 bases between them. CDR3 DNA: TGCGCCAGCAGCTCCCACTCCTACGAGCAGTACTTC. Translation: CASSSHSYEQYF.

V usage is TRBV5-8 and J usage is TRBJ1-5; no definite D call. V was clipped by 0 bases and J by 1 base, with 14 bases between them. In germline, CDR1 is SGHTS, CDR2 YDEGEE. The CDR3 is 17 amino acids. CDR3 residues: CASSLEYGSLSNQPQHF. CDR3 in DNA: TGTGCCAGCAGCTTGGAGTACGGATCGCTCAGCAATCAGCCCCAGCATTTT.

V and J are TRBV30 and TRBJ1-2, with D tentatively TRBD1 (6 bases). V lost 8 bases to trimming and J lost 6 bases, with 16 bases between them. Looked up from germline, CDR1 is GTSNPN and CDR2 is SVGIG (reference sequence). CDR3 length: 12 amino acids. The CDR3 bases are TGTGCCGTTGGGGGCGGACTCGATGGCTACACCTTC. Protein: CAVGGGLDGYTF. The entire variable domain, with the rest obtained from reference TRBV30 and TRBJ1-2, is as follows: SQTIHQWPATLVQPVGSPLSLECTVEGTSNPNLYWYRQAAGRGLQLLFYSVGIGQISSEVPQNLSASRPQDRQFILSSKKLLLSDSGFYLCAVGGGLDGYTFGSGTRLTVV.

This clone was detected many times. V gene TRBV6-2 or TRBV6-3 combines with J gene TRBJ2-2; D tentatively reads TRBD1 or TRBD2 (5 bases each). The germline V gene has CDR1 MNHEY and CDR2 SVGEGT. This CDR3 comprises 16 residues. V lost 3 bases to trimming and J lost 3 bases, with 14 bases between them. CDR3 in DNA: TGTGCCAGCAGTTATTCCGCAGGGAGTCACACCGGGGAGCTGTTTTTT. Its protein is CASSYSAGSHTGELFF.

The CDR3 reads CASREGTSLVNEQFF. CDR3 nucleotide sequence: TGTGCCAGCAGGGAGGGGACTAGCTTAGTTAATGAGCAGTTCTTC. The rearrangement links TRBV28 to TRBJ2-1; 9 nucleotides match TRBD2. Per germline, CDR1 MDHEN and CDR2 SYDVKM. CDR3 length: 15 residues. The V and J ends lost 6 bases and 7 bases, in that order; junction bases with no gene match: 10.